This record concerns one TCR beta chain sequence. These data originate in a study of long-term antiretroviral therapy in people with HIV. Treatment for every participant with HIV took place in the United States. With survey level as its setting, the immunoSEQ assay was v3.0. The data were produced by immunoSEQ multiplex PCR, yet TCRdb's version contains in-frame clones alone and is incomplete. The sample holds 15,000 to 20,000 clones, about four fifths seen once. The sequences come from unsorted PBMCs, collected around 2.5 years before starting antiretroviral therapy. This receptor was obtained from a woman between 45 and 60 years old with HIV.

The CDR3 is CASSLSYETQYF. CDR3 coding DNA: TGCGCCAGCAGCTTGAGTTACGAGACCCAGTACTTC. This rearrangement joins TRBV5-1 to TRBJ2-5; D is unclear. The germline CDR1 and CDR2 sequences are SGHRS and YFSETQ. Trimming shortened V by 1 base and J by 5 bases, and 6 bases separated the two germline ends. CDR3 length: 12 residues.